Below, 8 T cell receptor beta chains from the same sample are listed, as sequenced in a study of identical twins. TCRdb called the 5' RACE reads again in MiXCR, with one record for every CDR3 protein. The sample has 250,000 to 300,000 distinct CDR3 sequences; about 9% are singletons. This sample was shared with a second study, whose subject was yellow fever vaccine responses in identical twins.

Sequenced: CD8+ T cells sorted from blood. The receptors stem from a woman aged 18-35 years in good health.

This clonotype was counted ten times or more. The chain has TRBV4-2 and TRBJ1-5; D might be TRBD1 (6 bases). Per germline, CDR1 LGHNA and CDR2 YNFKEQ. CDR3 length equals 16 residues. Trimming stripped 4 bases from V and 6 bases from J, with 19 bases between. As DNA, the CDR3 is TGTGCCAGCAGCCCCTCGGGACCCCCACAGGGTCAGCCCCAGCATTTT. As protein: CASSPSGPPQGQPQHF.

This clonotype was counted at least ten times. This chain uses TRBV7-9 with TRBJ1-5; D is unclear. Germline CDR1 and CDR2: SEHNR and FQNEAQ (reference sequence). This CDR3 is 14 amino acids long. V was pared by 1 base and J by 4 bases, with 8 bases between. The CDR3 nucleotides read TGTGCCAGCAGCTTAGTCGGTGGGAATCAGCCCCAGCATTTT. Amino acids: CASSLVGGNQPQHF.

This clonotype was seen a few times. The V call is TRBV20-1, the J call TRBJ2-5; 10 nucleotides match TRBD2. CDR3 length equals 11 residues. V was clipped by 3 bases and J by 12 bases; unmatched bases: 4. Germline CDR1 reads DFQATT; CDR2 reads SNEGSKA (reference sequence). CDR3 bases: TGCAGTGCTAGTAGCGGGGGGCCTGAGTACTTC. Translated, it gives CSASSGGPEYF.

This clonotype has just a few counts. The CDR3 loop reads CASSDRGTGGSRGANVLTF. The CDR3 DNA is TGTGCCAGCAGTGACCGCGGGACAGGGGGCTCGAGGGGGGCCAACGTCCTGACTTTC. The V gene is TRBV25-1, the J gene TRBJ2-6, with 12 bases lining up with TRBD1. V lost 3 bases and J lost 4; bases outside the gene matches: 10. The CDR3 totals 19 residues. Germline V gene lookup returns CDR1 MGHDK and CDR2 SYGVNS. Combining the CDR3 with reference TRBV25-1 and TRBJ2-6 gives the whole variable domain EADIYQTPRYLVIGTGKKITLECSQTMGHDKMYWYQQDPGMELHLIHYSYGVNSTEKGDLSSESTVSRIRTEHFPLTLESARPSHTSQYLCASSDRGTGGSRGANVLTFGAGSRLTVL.

The V call is TRBV29-1, the J call TRBJ2-7; 8 bases match TRBD2. This CDR3 contains 14 residues. The J segment lost 2 bases and the V segment lost 4 bases, leaving 7 bases of the junction unmatched. CDR1 is SQVTM, CDR2 ANQGSEA, per germline. The CDR3 coding sequence is TGCAGCGTTGGTGCAAAGCGGGAGCCCTACGAGCAGTACTTC. As protein: CSVGAKREPYEQYF.

This clonotype was observed a handful of times. This chain connects TRBV4-1 to TRBJ1-1; D not resolved. Germline CDR1 reads MGHRA; CDR2 reads YSYEKL. Trimming cost V 4 bases and J 0 bases, with 12 bases left between them. This CDR3 spans 15 amino acids. The CDR3 protein is CASSREAGMNTEAFF. Written as DNA, the CDR3 is TGCGCCAGCAGCCGAGAGGCGGGGATGAACACTGAAGCTTTCTTT.

In its sample, this clonotype was seen a few times. The chain recombines TRBV5-1 with TRBJ2-5; D might be TRBD1 (6 bases). V was clipped by 4 bases and J by 4 bases, with 17 bases between them. The CDR3 contains 15 residues. Germline V gene sequence: CDR1 SGHRS, CDR2 YFSETQ. CDR3 DNA: TGCGCCAGCAGCCCGTCAGGGGCCCTGGGAGAGACCCAGTACTTC. Translated: CASSPSGALGETQYF.

This clonotype was recorded at least ten times. The chain is built from TRBV6-1 and TRBJ2-7, with a tentative D call TRBD1 (5 bases). The germline V gene has CDR1 MNHNS and CDR2 SASEGT. CDR3 length: 14 amino acids. V lost 8 bases and J lost 0, with 14 bases in between. The CDR3, as DNA: TGTGCCAGCTCACCAGGGCTGAGCTCCTACGAGCAGTACTTC. Protein: CASSPGLSSYEQYF.